Shown below are 20 T cell receptor beta chains from a single sample sequenced in a study of neurological immune-mediated disorders. TCRdb re-derived calls from the 5' RACE reads in MiXCR, one entry per CDR3 protein. The sample lists 20,000 to 25,000 distinct CDR3 sequences, approximately 6.6% seen once, with 45% in the top ten. Sequencing input: CD8+ T cells from blood. These receptors all come from a man aged 18-30 years in good health.

There are many counts of this clonotype. This chain joins TRBV7-9 and TRBJ2-1; possibly TRBD1 for D (5 bases). Germline values: CDR1 SEHNR, CDR2 FQNEAQ (reference sequence). The CDR3 runs to 21 residues. Trimming left V 6 bases short and J 0 bases short, with 30 bases between. The CDR3, as DNA: TGTGCCAGCAGTTACAATGAAAAAGGGGTACGCAGCCCAAGCTCCTACAATGAGCAGTTCTTC. Amino acid sequence: CASSYNEKGVRSPSSYNEQFF. The whole variable domain, remainder taken from reference TRBV7-9 and TRBJ2-1, is DTGVSQNPRHKITKRGQNVTFRCDPISEHNRLYWYRQTLGQGPEFLTYFQNEAQLEKSRLLSDRFSAERPKGSFSTLEIQRTEQGDSAMYLCASSYNEKGVRSPSSYNEQFFGPGTRLTVL.

This clonotype appeared many times. The chain recombines TRBV4-3 with TRBJ2-1; 10 bases are shared with TRBD2. The CDR3 has 15 residues. Germline assignment: CDR1 LGHNA and CDR2 YSLEER. V lost 1 base to trimming and J lost 6 bases; unmatched junction nucleotides: 3. The CDR3 region is CASSQVTSGANEQFF. CDR3 bases: TGCGCCAGCAGCCAAGTAACTAGCGGGGCCAATGAGCAGTTCTTC.

This clonotype was recorded at least ten times. The chain has TRBV7-6 and TRBJ2-7; 7 nucleotides match TRBD1. The CDR3 runs 15 residues. The V segment lost 5 bases and the J segment 0 bases; nucleotides outside the gene matches: 7. CDR1 is SGHVS and CDR2 is FNYEAQ in the germline V gene. CDR3 sequence: CASSLSGGNSYEQYF. The CDR3 coding sequence is TGTGCCAGCAGCCTTTCAGGGGGTAACTCCTACGAGCAGTACTTC.

This clonotype was seen repeatedly, ten times or more. The CDR3 coding sequence is TGTGCCAGCAGCGTAGGGCACACGACGGCCCAAGAGACCCAGTACTTC. Translation gives CASSVGHTTAQETQYF. V and J are TRBV9 and TRBJ2-5; no definite D call. Germline values: CDR1 SGDLS, CDR2 YYNGEE. V lost 0 bases to trimming and J lost 1 base, with 13 bases between them. CDR3 size: 16 residues.

At least ten counts were recorded for this clonotype. The chain is built from TRBV6-5 and TRBJ2-5; a possible D gene is TRBD2 (5 bases). Trimming cost V 7 bases and J 5 bases, with 23 bases left between them. The CDR3 totals 16 residues. Germline lookup yields CDR1 MNHEY and CDR2 SVGAGI. CDR3 DNA sequence: TGTGCCAGCACTGAGGGTTTCAGGAGTTTAAGGGAGACCCAGTACTTC. Its protein is CASTEGFRSLRETQYF.

This clonotype appeared many times. The chain is built from TRBV12-3 or TRBV12-4 and TRBJ2-2; D uncertain. The ends were cut back, 9 bases at V and 5 bases at J, with 16 bases in the middle. The CDR3 extends over 14 amino acids. The CDR3 DNA is TGTGCCAGTAGCCCTGGGTTTCTTACCGGGGAGCTGTTTTTT. Protein sequence: CASSPGFLTGELFF.

This clonotype showed up many times. The V call is TRBV6-1, the J call TRBJ2-7; D possibly uses TRBD1 or TRBD2 (5 bases each). The length of the CDR3 is 14 residues. The germline V gene encodes CDR1 MNHNS and CDR2 SASEGT. Trimming cost V 10 bases and J 1 base, with 17 bases left between them. CDR3 nucleotide sequence: TGTGCCATTATCGGCAGGGAGAGATCCTACGAGCAGTACTTC. Translation gives CAIIGRERSYEQYF.

This clonotype has a count of ten or more. V gene TRBV9 combines with J gene TRBJ1-1, with D tentatively TRBD1 (5 bases). Germline V lookup: CDR1 SGDLS, CDR2 YYNGEE. The length of the CDR3 is 15 residues. V lost 0 bases and J 1 base, leaving 10 bases between the germline ends. The CDR3 nucleotides are TGTGCCAGCAGCGTAGAGGGCAGGGCGAACACTGAAGCTTTCTTT. The encoded protein is CASSVEGRANTEAFF.

This clonotype was counted at least ten times. This chain uses TRBV29-1 with TRBJ2-3; D possibly corresponds to TRBD2 (6 bases). The CDR3 sequence is 14 residues long. V was pared by 4 bases and J by 7 bases, with 18 bases between. Germline V lookup: CDR1 SQVTM, CDR2 ANQGSEA. CDR3 in amino acids: CSVGRPGDGYTQYF. CDR3 coding DNA: TGCAGCGTTGGAAGACCGGGGGACGGGTATACGCAGTATTTT.

This clonotype has ten or more counts. The chain carries TRBV5-6 and TRBJ1-3; D is perhaps TRBD1 (6 bases). The CDR3 consists of 15 residues. Trimming stripped 1 base from V and 3 bases from J, with 11 bases between. CDR1 and CDR2 (germline): SGHDT, YYEEEE. CDR3 sequence reads: CASSLPGAYGNTIYF. CDR3 DNA: TGTGCCAGCAGCTTGCCAGGGGCCTATGGAAACACCATATATTTT.

This clonotype has ten or more counts. The chain combines TRBV7-9 with TRBJ2-3; TRBD1 matches 7 bases. Germline CDR1 and CDR2: SEHNR and FQNEAQ (reference sequence). This CDR3 has 16 amino acids. The J segment lost 1 base and the V segment lost 5 bases, leaving 9 bases of the junction unmatched. CDR3 sequence reads: CASSTEKTGRTDTQYF. CDR3 in DNA: TGTGCCAGCAGCACCGAGAAGACAGGGCGCACAGATACGCAGTATTTT.

This clonotype has a count of ten or more. The gene calls are TRBV6-2 or TRBV6-3 and TRBJ1-5; unclear D gene. Germline V gene sequence: CDR1 MNHEY, CDR2 SVGEGT. The CDR3 sequence is 11 residues long. Trimming left V 2 bases short and J 6 bases short, with 2 bases between. The CDR3 DNA reads as TGTGCCAGCAGTTACCCTCAGCCCCAGCATTTT. Its translation: CASSYPQPQHF.

This clonotype has ten or more counts. The chain has TRBV6-2 or TRBV6-3 and TRBJ1-1; D is undetermined. Per germline, CDR1 MNHEY and CDR2 SVGEGT. Trimming pared 7 bases from V and 2 bases from J, leaving 17 bases between. This CDR3 region has 15 residues. The DNA for the CDR3 is TGTGCCAGCACTCGACAAAGCAGGAGCAACACTGAAGCTTTCTTT. Protein: CASTRQSRSNTEAFF.

This clonotype showed up many times. The genes are TRBV25-1 and TRBJ1-1; D gene unclear. This CDR3 has 10 amino acids. Trimming pared 8 bases from V and 6 bases from J, leaving 7 bases between. Germline CDR1 MGHDK, CDR2 SYGVNS. This CDR3 is CASEDSEAFF. Here the CDR3 DNA reads TGTGCCAGCGAAGATTCTGAAGCTTTCTTT. Full variable domain (missing parts from reference TRBV25-1 and TRBJ1-1): EADIYQTPRYLVIGTGKKITLECSQTMGHDKMYWYQQDPGMELHLIHYSYGVNSTEKGDLSSESTVSRIRTEHFPLTLESARPSHTSQYLCASEDSEAFFGQGTRLTVV.

This clonotype was observed at least ten times. This chain links TRBV12-3 or TRBV12-4 with TRBJ1-1, with a tentative D call TRBD1 (5 bases). The V end lost 3 bases, the J end lost 4 bases, and 18 bases lay between the germline ends. The CDR3 runs 16 residues. As DNA, the CDR3 is TGTGCCAGCAGTTTCGGGGGTGGCCCCGGGGTCACTGAAGCTTTCTTT. Amino acid sequence: CASSFGGGPGVTEAFF.

This clonotype was detected many times. The V call is TRBV29-1, the J call TRBJ2-7, with TRBD1 as a possible D gene (6 bases). This CDR3 is 13 amino acids long. Trimming stripped 7 bases from V and 4 bases from J, with 17 bases between. Germline CDR1 reads SQVTM; CDR2 reads ANQGSEA. The chain's CDR3 is CSATPQGRYEQYF. Here the CDR3 DNA reads TGCAGCGCCACCCCCCAGGGGCGGTACGAGCAGTACTTC.

This clonotype was observed at least ten times. This chain links TRBV7-9 with TRBJ2-6; D call uncertain. The CDR3 runs 19 residues. Germline CDR1 is SEHNR and CDR2 is FQNEAQ (reference sequence). Trimming shortened V by 3 bases and J by 0 bases, and 18 bases separated the two germline ends. CDR3 nucleotide sequence: TGTGCCAGCAGCTTCGTAAAGTCTAAACTAAGCTCTGGGGCCAACGTCCTGACTTTC. Its protein product is CASSFVKSKLSSGANVLTF.

Many counts were recorded for this clonotype. CDR3 region: CASSPGQMNTEAFF. CDR3 bases: TGTGCCAGCAGCCCGGGACAGATGAACACTGAAGCTTTCTTT. The rearrangement links TRBV13 to TRBJ1-1, with 7 nucleotides matching TRBD1. CDR1 is PRHDT and CDR2 is FYEKMQ in the germline V gene (reference sequence). The CDR3 covers 14 residues. J gave up 0 bases and V 5 bases, and 3 bases lay outside the gene matches.

This clonotype was seen at least ten times. The V gene is TRBV6-5, the J gene TRBJ2-2; TRBD1 might be the D (6 bases). CDR1 and CDR2 (germline): MNHEY, SVGAGI. V was clipped by 2 bases and J by 1 base, with 14 bases between them. The CDR3 totals 17 residues. The CDR3 spells CASSYTPPGQNTGELFF. The CDR3 DNA is TGTGCCAGCAGTTACACTCCCCCGGGACAGAACACCGGGGAGCTGTTTTTT.

At least ten counts were recorded for this clonotype. CDR3 DNA sequence: TGCAGCGTTGAAGGGGGAGCAGGGGAGAGCACAGATACGCAGTATTTT. It encodes CSVEGGAGESTDTQYF. The chain combines TRBV29-1 with TRBJ2-3; possible D gene TRBD1, 6 bases. Between the trimmed V and J ends, which lost 1 base and 0 bases, there was a span of 14 bases. Per germline, CDR1 SQVTM and CDR2 ANQGSEA. The CDR3 covers 16 residues.